This T cell receptor (beta chain) was recovered during a study of neurological immune-mediated disorders (dated by TCRdb to between 2017 and 2020). Looking at the study overall: Peripheral blood TCR-beta repertoires from HTLV-I-associated myelopathy (HAM/TSP) patients, multiple sclerosis patients and healthy controls were compared by UMI-based sequencing. Alongside PBMC samples, the set of some 98 TCR-beta libraries contained longitudinal samples, technical triplicates, and paired CD4+ and CD8+ T-cell subsets that had been sorted. Of the 65 to 70 subjects in the cohort, roughly 14 were HAM/TSP patients, some 34 were multiple sclerosis patients, and about 20 were healthy controls.

cDNA was synthesized by template-switch 5'RACE using a primer carrying a 10-nucleotide random unique molecular identifier by which each TCR transcript was tagged. Every sequencing run covered 15-18 subjects and yielded more than 180 million TCR-beta sequences. The RNeasy kit was used for extraction of total RNA. TCR-beta VDJ regions were amplified with primers for the TCR constant region and the 5'RACE anchor, using the KAPA Real-time Library Amplification kit. A first PCR added sample indexes and Illumina adaptors, and a second PCR then raised library yield. After Ampure bead purification, the TCR product of roughly 650 bp was size-selected on a 2% E-gel SizeSelection system. Before pooling, libraries had their quality checked on a Bioanalyzer, their concentration measured with Qubit, and their quantity determined with the Kapa Library Quantification kit. Paired-end 2 x 150 bp sequencing of the libraries was performed on an Illumina HiSeq 2500. To increase sequence diversity, roughly 24-32% phiX was spiked into each library pool. From the authors' description of their analysis: Quality-filtered reads were processed with the UMI-based MiGEC pipeline, and over 75% of raw TCR sequences were removed by the MiGEC pipeline during error correction. VDJ genes were aligned to IMGT germline references, and each clonotype was defined by a unique CDR3 amino acid sequence together with V-J genes. Clonal expansion, Shannon diversity and CDR3 relatedness (CalcPairwiseDistances, ClusterSamples) were evaluated with VDJtools, and phylogenetic trees were built with CLCbio workbench. Expanded clones were defined as having at least 8 unique UMIs, based on coefficient-of-variation modelling across technical triplicates. TCRdb redid the processing of the public reads, applying fastp at Q25 and MiXCR, and retained in-frame beta chains. Each CDR3 protein gets just one entry, which takes the most common genes and DNA from the rows behind it. The V and J calls were determined by TCRdb, not by the authors. The sample table holds 45,000 or so distinct CDR3 sequences, of which roughly 13% were seen once. Together, the top ten hold 1.3% of the sample.

Broad study findings and their caveats: No identical CDR3 amino acid sequences were found to be shared among expanded clones across subjects, suggesting that TCR-beta repertoires were private in all groups. The highest TCR clonal expansion was observed in HAM/TSP patients, whereas the lowest was observed in MS patients, even when compared with healthy controls.

Ten or more counts support this clonotype. Which antigen it targets is not known. Per-nucleotide qualities are absent, and no much larger clonotype sits a single base away. Trimmed from V: 0 bases; trimmed from J: 5 bases; junction bases lacking a gene match: 5. CDR1 is given as DFQATT and CDR2 as SNEGSKA, both from the germline V gene (reference sequence). The CDR3 numbers 15 residues from cysteine through phenylalanine. Of the read, only the CDR3 DNA is kept; its 45 bases are in frame from base 1. The healthy controls were volunteers from a blood bank in Maryland, USA. For the unsorted PBMC libraries, 2 million PBMCs were stored in RNAlater at -80 degrees C until RNA extraction and were used to generate the libraries. Peripheral blood was subjected to Ficoll-Hypaque density gradient centrifugation to isolate PBMCs, which were then cryopreserved in liquid nitrogen.

Source material: PBMCs. This receptor was identified in a female donor in good health. The sequence links TRBV20-1 to TRBJ2-2, with 8 middle bases fitting TRBD2. The CDR3 here reads CSARDGLAPTGELFF. Read as DNA, the sequence is TGCAGTGCTAGAGATGGACTAGCTCCTACCGGGGAGCTGTTTTTT.